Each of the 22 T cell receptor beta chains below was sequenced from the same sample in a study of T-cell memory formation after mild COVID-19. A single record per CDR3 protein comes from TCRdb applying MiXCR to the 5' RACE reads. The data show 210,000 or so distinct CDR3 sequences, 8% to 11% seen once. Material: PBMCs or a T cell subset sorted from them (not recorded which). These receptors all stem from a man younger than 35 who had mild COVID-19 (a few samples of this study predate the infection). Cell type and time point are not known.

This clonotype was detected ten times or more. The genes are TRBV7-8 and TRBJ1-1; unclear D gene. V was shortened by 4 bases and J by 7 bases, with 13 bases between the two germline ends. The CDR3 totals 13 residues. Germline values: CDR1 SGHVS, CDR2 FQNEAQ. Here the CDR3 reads CASSSPRGLEAFF. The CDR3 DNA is TGTGCCAGCAGCTCCCCCCGAGGGCTTGAAGCTTTCTTT.

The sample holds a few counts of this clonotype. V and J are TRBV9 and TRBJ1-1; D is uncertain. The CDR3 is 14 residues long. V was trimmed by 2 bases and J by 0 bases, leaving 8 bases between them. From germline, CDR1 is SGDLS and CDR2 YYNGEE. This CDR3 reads CASSVGRLNTEAFF. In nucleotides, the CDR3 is TGTGCCAGCAGCGTTGGACGGTTGAACACTGAAGCTTTCTTT.

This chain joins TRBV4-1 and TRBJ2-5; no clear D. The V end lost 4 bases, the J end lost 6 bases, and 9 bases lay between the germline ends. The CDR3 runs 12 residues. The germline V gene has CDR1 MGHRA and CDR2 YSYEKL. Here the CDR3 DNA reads TGCGCCAGCAGCCGCCTAGGTCAGACCCAGTACTTC. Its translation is CASSRLGQTQYF.

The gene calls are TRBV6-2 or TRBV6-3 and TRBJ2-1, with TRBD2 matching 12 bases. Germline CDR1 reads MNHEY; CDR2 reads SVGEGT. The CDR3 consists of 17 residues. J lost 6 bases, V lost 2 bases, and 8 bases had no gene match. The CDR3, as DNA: TGTGCCAGCAGTTACCCAAGACTAGCGGGGGCTTCCAATGAGCAGTTCTTC. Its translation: CASSYPRLAGASNEQFF.

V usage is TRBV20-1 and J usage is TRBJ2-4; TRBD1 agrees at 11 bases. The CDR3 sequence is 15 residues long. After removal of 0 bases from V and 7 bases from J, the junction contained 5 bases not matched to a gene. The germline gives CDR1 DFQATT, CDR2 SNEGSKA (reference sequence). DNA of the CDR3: TGCAGTGCTAGAGACCCCGGGACAGGGGGGAACATTCAGTACTTC. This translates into CSARDPGTGGNIQYF.

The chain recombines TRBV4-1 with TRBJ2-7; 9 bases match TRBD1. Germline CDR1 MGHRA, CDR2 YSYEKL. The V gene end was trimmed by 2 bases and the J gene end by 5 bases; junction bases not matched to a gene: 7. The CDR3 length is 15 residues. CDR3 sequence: CASSQTGQGGDEQYF. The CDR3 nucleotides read TGCGCCAGCAGCCAAACGGGACAGGGAGGCGACGAGCAGTACTTC.

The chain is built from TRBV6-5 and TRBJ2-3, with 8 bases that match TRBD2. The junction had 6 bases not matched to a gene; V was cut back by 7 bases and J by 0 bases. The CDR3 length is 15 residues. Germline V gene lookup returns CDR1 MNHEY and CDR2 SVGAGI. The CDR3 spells CASTLSGASTDTQYF. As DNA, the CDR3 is TGTGCCAGCACACTTAGCGGGGCCAGCACAGATACGCAGTATTTT.

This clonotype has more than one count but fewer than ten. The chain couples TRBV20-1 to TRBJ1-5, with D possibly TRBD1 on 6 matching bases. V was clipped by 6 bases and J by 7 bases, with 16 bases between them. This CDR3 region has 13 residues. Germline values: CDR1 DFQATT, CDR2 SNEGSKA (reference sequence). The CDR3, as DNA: TGCAGTGCCAGGGGTGGTTCAGGGCAGCCCCAGCATTTT. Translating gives CSARGGSGQPQHF.

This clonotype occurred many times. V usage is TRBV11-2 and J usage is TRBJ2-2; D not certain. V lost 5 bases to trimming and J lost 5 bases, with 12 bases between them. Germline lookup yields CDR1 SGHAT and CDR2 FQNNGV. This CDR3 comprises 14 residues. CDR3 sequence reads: CASSPKTGTGELFF. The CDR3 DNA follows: TGTGCCAGCAGCCCTAAGACTGGGACCGGGGAGCTGTTTTTT.

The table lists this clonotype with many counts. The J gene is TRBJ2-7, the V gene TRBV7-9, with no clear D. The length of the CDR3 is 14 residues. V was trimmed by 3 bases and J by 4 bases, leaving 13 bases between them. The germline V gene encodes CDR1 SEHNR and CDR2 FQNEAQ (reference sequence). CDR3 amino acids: CASSFGNLGYEQYF. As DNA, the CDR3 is TGTGCCAGCAGCTTTGGGAATCTCGGGTACGAGCAGTACTTC.

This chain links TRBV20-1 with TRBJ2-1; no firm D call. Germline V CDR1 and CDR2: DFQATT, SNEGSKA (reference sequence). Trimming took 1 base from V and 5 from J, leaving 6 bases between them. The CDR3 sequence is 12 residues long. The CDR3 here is CSARVDHNEQFF. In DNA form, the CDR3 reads TGCAGTGCTAGAGTCGACCACAATGAGCAGTTCTTC.

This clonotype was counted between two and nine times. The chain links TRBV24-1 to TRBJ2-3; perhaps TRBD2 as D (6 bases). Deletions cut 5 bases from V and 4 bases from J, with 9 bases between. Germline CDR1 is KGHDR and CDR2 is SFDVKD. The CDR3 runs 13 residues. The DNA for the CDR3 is TGTGCCACCAGTGTCGGGGACTCAGATACGCAGTATTTT. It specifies CATSVGDSDTQYF.

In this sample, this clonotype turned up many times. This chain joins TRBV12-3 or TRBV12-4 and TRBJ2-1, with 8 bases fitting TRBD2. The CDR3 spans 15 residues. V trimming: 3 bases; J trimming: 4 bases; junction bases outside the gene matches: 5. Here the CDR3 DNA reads TGTGCCAGCAGTTTGCCTAGCGGGTCATACAATGAGCAGTTCTTC. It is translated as CASSLPSGSYNEQFF.

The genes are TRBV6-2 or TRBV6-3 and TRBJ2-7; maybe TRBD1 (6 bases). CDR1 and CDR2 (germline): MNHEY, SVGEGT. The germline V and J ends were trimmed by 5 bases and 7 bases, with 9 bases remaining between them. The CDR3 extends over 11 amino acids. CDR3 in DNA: TGTGCCAGCAGTCAGGGGACGGAGCAGTACGTC. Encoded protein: CASSQGTEQYV.

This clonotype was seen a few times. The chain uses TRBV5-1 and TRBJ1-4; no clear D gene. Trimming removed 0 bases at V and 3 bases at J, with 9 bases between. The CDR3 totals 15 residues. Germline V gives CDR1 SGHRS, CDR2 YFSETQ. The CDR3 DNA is TGCGCCAGCAGCTTGGATCCAGGTTCTAATGAAAAACTGTTTTTT. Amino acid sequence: CASSLDPGSNEKLFF. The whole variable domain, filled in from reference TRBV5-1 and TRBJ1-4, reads KAGVTQTPRYLIKTRGQQVTLSCSPISGHRSVSWYQQTPGQGLQFLFEYFSETQRNKGNFPGRFSGRQFSNSRSEMNVSTLELGDSALYLCASSLDPGSNEKLFFGSGTQLSVL.

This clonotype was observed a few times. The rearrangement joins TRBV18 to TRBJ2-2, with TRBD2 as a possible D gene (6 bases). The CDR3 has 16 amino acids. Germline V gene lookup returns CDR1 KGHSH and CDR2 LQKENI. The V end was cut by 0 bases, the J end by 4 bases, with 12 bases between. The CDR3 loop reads CASSPPGGRGTGELFF. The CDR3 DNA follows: TGTGCCAGCTCACCACCGGGGGGACGTGGCACCGGGGAGCTGTTTTTT.

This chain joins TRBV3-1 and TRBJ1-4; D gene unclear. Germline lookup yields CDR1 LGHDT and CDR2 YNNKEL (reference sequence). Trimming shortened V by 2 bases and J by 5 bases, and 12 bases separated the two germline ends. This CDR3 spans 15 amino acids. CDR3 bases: TGTGCCAGCAGCCAACACGGTAGCCAGAATGAAAAACTGTTTTTT. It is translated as CASSQHGSQNEKLFF.

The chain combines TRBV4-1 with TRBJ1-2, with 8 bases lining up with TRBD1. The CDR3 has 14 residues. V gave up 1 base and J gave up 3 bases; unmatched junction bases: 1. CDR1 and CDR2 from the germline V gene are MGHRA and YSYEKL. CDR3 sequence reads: CASSQVGQDYGYTF. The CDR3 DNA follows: TGCGCCAGCAGCCAAGTGGGACAGGACTATGGCTACACCTTC.

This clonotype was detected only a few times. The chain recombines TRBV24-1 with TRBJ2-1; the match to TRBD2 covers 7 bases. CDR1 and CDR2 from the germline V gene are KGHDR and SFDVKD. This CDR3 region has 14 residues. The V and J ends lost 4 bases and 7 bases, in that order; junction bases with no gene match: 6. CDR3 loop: CATSDPLAANEQFF. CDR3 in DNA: TGTGCCACCAGTGACCCTCTAGCGGCAAATGAGCAGTTCTTC.

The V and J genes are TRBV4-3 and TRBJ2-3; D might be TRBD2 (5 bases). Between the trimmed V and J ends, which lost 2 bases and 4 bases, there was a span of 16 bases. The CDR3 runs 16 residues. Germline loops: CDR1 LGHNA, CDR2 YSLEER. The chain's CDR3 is CASSQQPSPVPDTQYF. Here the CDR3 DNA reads TGCGCCAGCAGCCAACAGCCTAGCCCAGTCCCAGATACGCAGTATTTT.

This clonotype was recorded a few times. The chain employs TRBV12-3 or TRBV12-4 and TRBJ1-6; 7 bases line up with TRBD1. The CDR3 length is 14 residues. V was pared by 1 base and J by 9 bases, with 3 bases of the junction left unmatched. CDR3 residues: CASSLVTGSSPLHF. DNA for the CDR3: TGTGCCAGCAGTTTAGTGACAGGGAGTTCACCCCTCCACTTT.

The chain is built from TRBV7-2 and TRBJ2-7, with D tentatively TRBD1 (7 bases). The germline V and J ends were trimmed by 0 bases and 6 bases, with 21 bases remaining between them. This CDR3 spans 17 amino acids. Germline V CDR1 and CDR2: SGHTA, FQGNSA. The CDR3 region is CASSLAGGEGRGGEQYF. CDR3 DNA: TGTGCCAGCAGCTTAGCAGGGGGCGAAGGAAGGGGAGGCGAGCAGTACTTC.